The 25 T cell receptor beta chains given below trace back to one sample, sequenced in a study of blood T cell repertoires in COVID-19. Profiled with immunoSEQ multiplex PCR; TCRdb holds only in-frame clones, not every one. This sample carries about 200,000 clones, about 88% of them seen once, and the ten largest clones take roughly a sixth. The specimen was peripheral blood. The receptor source for this set is a man aged 50 or older with COVID-19, enrolled during active disease.

J is TRBJ1-1 and V is TRBV7-8; no clear D. Germline loops: CDR1 SGHVS, CDR2 FQNEAQ. The CDR3 extends over 14 amino acids. The V end was cut by 5 bases, the J end by 4 bases, with 14 bases between. This chain's CDR3 is CASSQSVGSTEAFF. CDR3 sequence (DNA): TGTGCCAGCAGCCAATCAGTGGGGAGCACTGAAGCTTTCTTT.

The chain carries TRBV5-5 and TRBJ1-1, with D tentatively TRBD1 (5 bases). Between the trimmed V and J ends, which lost 0 bases and 1 base, there was a span of 19 bases. Germline CDR1 SGHKS, CDR2 YYEKEE (reference sequence). This CDR3 comprises 18 residues. CDR3 in DNA: TGTGCCAGCAGCTTGGCCTCTTTTGCAGGGAGGACGAACACTGAAGCTTTCTTT. Its translation: CASSLASFAGRTNTEAFF.

The rearrangement joins TRBV7-3 to TRBJ2-3; 7 bases map to TRBD2. The CDR3 length is 16 residues. Germline-derived CDR1 and CDR2 are SGHTA and FQGTGA. V trimming: 5 bases; J trimming: 0 bases; junction bases outside the gene matches: 8. This chain's CDR3 is CASSHQTSPSTDTQYF. The CDR3 nucleotides read TGTGCCAGCAGCCACCAGACTAGCCCTAGCACAGATACGCAGTATTTT.

This sequence joins TRBV25-1 and TRBJ1-2; 8 bases fit TRBD1. Germline CDR1 is MGHDK and CDR2 is SYGVNS. The CDR3 contains 14 residues. Trimming removed 7 bases from V and 4 bases from J; junction bases left unmatched: 8. CDR3 DNA sequence: TGTGCCAGCAAAGCAGGGGGCGACGTCTATGGCTACACCTTC. This sequence encodes CASKAGGDVYGYTF.

The gene calls are TRBV9 and TRBJ2-1; 9 nucleotides align to TRBD1. With 0 bases clipped from V and 6 bases from J, the junction kept 4 bases outside the gene matches. The CDR3 covers 15 residues. The germline V gene encodes CDR1 SGDLS and CDR2 YYNGEE. The CDR3 DNA is TGTGCCAGCAGCGTAGTGGGACAGGGTCCCAATGAGCAGTTCTTC. Protein sequence: CASSVVGQGPNEQFF.

This clone was picked up many times. This sequence joins TRBV4-1 and TRBJ1-1; possible D gene TRBD1, 5 bases. The V end lost 1 base, the J end lost 3 bases, and 15 bases lay between the germline ends. The CDR3 has 16 residues. From germline, CDR1 is MGHRA and CDR2 YSYEKL. CDR3 nucleotide sequence: TGCGCCAGCAGCCAAGGACTGGCAGGGTTTTACACTGAAGCTTTCTTT. This sequence encodes CASSQGLAGFYTEAFF.

In this sample, this clone turned up once. J is TRBJ2-4 and V is TRBV11-2, with a possible D match to TRBD1 (5 bases). Per the germline V gene, CDR1 is SGHAT and CDR2 is FQNNGV. The germline V and J ends were trimmed by 3 bases and 0 bases, with 12 bases remaining between them. The CDR3 extends over 16 amino acids. The CDR3 DNA follows: TGTGCCAGCAGCTTTTCAGGGTCTCTAGCCAAAAACATTCAGTACTTC. Amino acids: CASSFSGSLAKNIQYF. Full variable domain (rest looked up from reference TRBV11-2 and TRBJ2-4): EAGVAQSPRYKIIEKRQSVAFWCNPISGHATLYWYQQILGQGPKLLIQFQNNGVVDDSQLPKDRFSAERLKGVDSTLKIQPAKLEDSAVYLCASSFSGSLAKNIQYFGAGTRLSVL.

This rearrangement joins TRBV9 to TRBJ2-1; TRBD2 matches at 7 bases. This CDR3 has 15 amino acids. J lost 2 bases, V lost 4 bases, and 6 bases had no gene match. The germline V gene encodes CDR1 SGDLS and CDR2 YYNGEE. CDR3 residues: CASSPRGVAYNEQFF. The DNA of the CDR3 is TGTGCCAGCAGCCCCCGGGGGGTTGCCTACAATGAGCAGTTCTTC.

V is TRBV18 and J is TRBJ1-6; TRBD1 is a possible D gene (6 bases). Germline loops: CDR1 KGHSH, CDR2 LQKENI. The CDR3 is made up of 15 amino acids. The V end lost 3 bases, the J end lost 7 bases, and 13 bases lay between the germline ends. The CDR3 loop reads CASSPDDRTNSPLHF. CDR3 in DNA: TGTGCCAGCTCACCTGACGACAGGACGAATTCACCCCTCCACTTT.

The gene calls are TRBV9 and TRBJ2-3, with 11 positions matching TRBD2. In germline, CDR1 is SGDLS, CDR2 YYNGEE. With V trimmed by 5 bases and J by 8 bases, 10 bases remained unmatched. The CDR3 is 15 residues long. CDR3 region: CASSELSGGAGTQYF. The CDR3 nucleotides are TGTGCCAGCAGTGAACTTAGCGGGGGGGCCGGTACGCAGTATTTT.

The chain recombines TRBV5-1 with TRBJ2-5; 12 bases are a match to TRBD2. Germline trimming cut 4 bases from V and 4 bases from J; bases unmatched to any gene: 5. The CDR3 has 15 amino acids. Per the germline V gene, CDR1 is SGHRS and CDR2 is YFSETQ. CDR3 DNA: TGCGCCAGCAGCCTCCTAGCGGGGGGGGGAGAGACCCAGTACTTC. It encodes CASSLLAGGGETQYF. Combining the CDR3 with reference TRBV5-1 and TRBJ2-5 gives the whole variable domain KAGVTQTPRYLIKTRGQQVTLSCSPISGHRSVSWYQQTPGQGLQFLFEYFSETQRNKGNFPGRFSGRQFSNSRSEMNVSTLELGDSALYLCASSLLAGGGETQYFGPGTRLLVL.

This chain uses TRBV28 with TRBJ2-5, with TRBD1 matching 10 bases. Germline CDR1 reads MDHEN; CDR2 reads SYDVKM. The J segment lost 3 bases and the V segment lost 3 bases, leaving 7 bases of the junction unmatched. The CDR3 extends over 16 amino acids. The CDR3 spells CASSLSGTGVKETQYF. The CDR3 nucleotides read TGTGCCAGCAGTTTGTCCGGGACAGGGGTGAAAGAGACCCAGTACTTC. Supplemented by reference TRBV28 and TRBJ2-5, the full variable domain reads DVKVTQSSRYLVKRTGEKVFLECVQDMDHENMFWYRQDPGLGLRLIYFSYDVKMKEKGDIPEGYSVSREKKERFSLILESASTNQTSMYLCASSLSGTGVKETQYFGPGTRLLVL.

The rearrangement uses TRBV11-2 and TRBJ2-1; 13 bases are shared with TRBD2. There are 16 residues in the CDR3. V shed 6 bases, J shed 5 bases, and the junction held 7 bases outside the gene matches. Germline assignment: CDR1 SGHAT and CDR2 FQNNGV. The CDR3 coding sequence is TGTGCCAGCAGTCGGACTAGCGGGAGTTCCCACAATGAGCAGTTCTTC. Protein: CASSRTSGSSHNEQFF.

This chain joins TRBV18 and TRBJ1-2; 7 nucleotides agree with TRBD1. V was clipped by 0 bases and J by 5 bases; unmatched bases: 9. Germline V gene lookup returns CDR1 KGHSH and CDR2 LQKENI. This CDR3 comprises 16 residues. Written as DNA, the CDR3 is TGTGCCAGCTCACCACCGTCGGCAGGGGGTCGATATGGCTACACCTTC. Its translation is CASSPPSAGGRYGYTF. Together with reference TRBV18 and TRBJ1-2, the CDR3 gives the full variable domain: NAGVMQNPRHLVRRRGQEARLRCSPMKGHSHVYWYRQLPEEGLKFMVYLQKENIIDESGMPKERFSAEFPKEGPSILRIQQVVRGDSAAYFCASSPPSAGGRYGYTFGSGTRLTVV.

The chain is built from TRBV7-9 and TRBJ1-1, with 11 nucleotides matching TRBD1. CDR1 is SEHNR, CDR2 FQNEAQ, per germline (reference sequence). There are 16 residues in the CDR3. Unmatched junction bases numbered 7, after V lost 2 bases and J lost 5 bases. CDR3 coding DNA: TGTGCCAGCAGCTTAATGGTCGGGACAGGGGGGACTGAAGCTTTCTTT. This encodes CASSLMVGTGGTEAFF.

The genes are TRBV5-6 and TRBJ1-6; D unclear. CDR1 is SGHDT and CDR2 is YYEEEE in the germline V gene. The CDR3 extends over 16 amino acids. The V end lost 4 bases, the J end lost 0 bases, and 11 bases lay between the germline ends. The DNA of the CDR3 is TGTGCCAGCAGCGACGGACTGAGCTCCTATAATTCACCCCTCCACTTT. It translates to CASSDGLSSYNSPLHF. Using reference TRBV5-6 and TRBJ1-6 for the parts outside the CDR3, the full variable domain is DAGVTQSPTHLIKTRGQQVTLRCSPKSGHDTVSWYQQALGQGPQFIFQYYEEEERQRGNFPDRFSGHQFPNYSSELNVNALLLGDSALYLCASSDGLSSYNSPLHFGNGTRLTVT.

The rearrangement uses TRBV19 and TRBJ2-3; a possible D gene is TRBD1 (6 bases). The CDR3 runs to 16 residues. Trimming left V 4 bases short and J 8 bases short, with 22 bases between. The V gene's germline CDR1 is LNHDA and CDR2 SQIVND (reference sequence). Here the CDR3 reads CASSTERQGGTVTQYF. In DNA, the CDR3 is TGTGCCAGTAGTACCGAAAGACAAGGGGGTACCGTTACGCAGTATTTT.

The chain links TRBV6-6 to TRBJ1-3; no reliable D call. The length of the CDR3 is 14 residues. The V end was cut by 6 bases, the J end by 0 bases, with 9 bases between. CDR1 MNHNY and CDR2 SVGAGI come from the germline V gene (reference sequence). This CDR3 reads CASRPGFSGNTIYF. DNA of the CDR3: TGTGCCAGCAGGCCGGGTTTCTCTGGAAACACCATATATTTT.

This clone was seen a handful of times. The chain combines TRBV2 with TRBJ1-5; TRBD1 is a possible D gene (5 bases). V was clipped by 10 bases and J by 1 base, with 14 bases between them. This CDR3 has 14 residues. Germline CDR1 is SNHLY and CDR2 is FYNNEI. CDR3 coding DNA: TGTGCCACCGCGGTCGGGGGAAGCAATCAGCCCCAGCATTTT. This sequence encodes CATAVGGSNQPQHF.

V is TRBV5-1 and J is TRBJ2-1; 9 bases line up with TRBD1. CDR3 length: 15 amino acids. Per germline, CDR1 SGHRS and CDR2 YFSETQ. J lost 7 bases, V lost 6 bases, and 11 bases had no gene match. The CDR3 DNA follows: TGCGCCAGCAATCCCGGGACAGGGTTAGAAAATGAGCAGTTCTTC. This sequence encodes CASNPGTGLENEQFF. Together with reference TRBV5-1 and TRBJ2-1, the CDR3 gives the full variable domain: KAGVTQTPRYLIKTRGQQVTLSCSPISGHRSVSWYQQTPGQGLQFLFEYFSETQRNKGNFPGRFSGRQFSNSRSEMNVSTLELGDSALYLCASNPGTGLENEQFFGPGTRLTVL.

The chain recombines TRBV28 with TRBJ1-5; D gene unclear. This CDR3 spans 16 amino acids. Germline lookup yields CDR1 MDHEN and CDR2 SYDVKM. V was trimmed by 4 bases and J by 1 base, leaving 14 bases between them. The CDR3 sequence: CASSSIPDTSNQPQHF. CDR3 nucleotide sequence: TGTGCCAGCAGTTCAATCCCCGACACGAGCAATCAGCCCCAGCATTTT.

The chain links TRBV6-2 or TRBV6-3 to TRBJ2-7; TRBD2 agrees at 8 bases. The CDR3 extends over 16 amino acids. Germline CDR1 reads MNHEY; CDR2 reads SVGEGT. The V and J ends lost 0 bases and 1 base, in that order; junction bases with no gene match: 5. CDR3 amino acids: CASSYSQRGPSYEQYF. CDR3 nucleotide sequence: TGTGCCAGCAGTTACTCGCAGCGGGGGCCATCCTACGAGCAGTACTTC.

The chain carries TRBV24-1 and TRBJ1-1, with TRBD1 matching 7 bases. CDR1 and CDR2 (germline): KGHDR, SFDVKD. Trimming cost V 9 bases and J 1 base; bases outside gene matches: 7. The CDR3 extends over 14 amino acids. This CDR3 reads CATLPGTANTEAFF. Written as DNA, the CDR3 is TGTGCCACCCTCCCCGGGACAGCGAACACTGAAGCTTTCTTT.

CDR3: CASSPRGASNEKLFF. CDR3 DNA: TGTGCCAGCAGTCCCAGGGGGGCGTCGAATGAAAAACTGTTTTTT. The rearrangement uses TRBV7-6 and TRBJ1-4, with 7 bases identical to TRBD1. CDR1 SGHVS and CDR2 FNYEAQ come from the germline V gene. The CDR3 covers 15 residues. V was pared by 6 bases and J by 5 bases, with 9 bases of the junction left unmatched.

A remark on this clone: Within the sample, other DNA sequences also encode this same CDR3. The CDR3: CASSRDTGSNQPQHF. The CDR3 DNA reads as TGTGCCAGCTCCAGAGACACTGGGAGCAATCAGCCCCAGCATTTT. The chain uses TRBV2 and TRBJ1-5; no clear D. Germline assignment: CDR1 SNHLY and CDR2 FYNNEI. The CDR3 totals 15 residues. V lost 8 bases, J lost 1 base, and 15 bases lay in between.